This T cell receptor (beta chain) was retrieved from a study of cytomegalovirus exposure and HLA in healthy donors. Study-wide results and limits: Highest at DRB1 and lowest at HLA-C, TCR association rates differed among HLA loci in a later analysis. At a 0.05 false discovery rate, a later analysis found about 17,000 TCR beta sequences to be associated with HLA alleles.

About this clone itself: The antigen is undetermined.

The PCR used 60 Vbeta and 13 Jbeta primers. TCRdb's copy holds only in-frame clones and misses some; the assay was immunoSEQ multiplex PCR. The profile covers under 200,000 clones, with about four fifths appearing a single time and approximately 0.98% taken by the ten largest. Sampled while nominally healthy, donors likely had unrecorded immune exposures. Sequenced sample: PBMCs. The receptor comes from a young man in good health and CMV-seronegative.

The CDR3 DNA reads TGTGCCAGCAGCGTAGGGCTAGCGGATTGGGACCATGAGCAGTTCTTC. It encodes CASSVGLADWDHEQFF. The gene calls are TRBV9 and TRBJ2-1, with 7 bases lining up with TRBD2. J was trimmed by 8 bases and V by 0 bases; bases with no gene match: 11. The germline V gene encodes CDR1 SGDLS and CDR2 YYNGEE. The CDR3 sequence is 16 residues long.